The sequence of this T cell receptor beta chain was determined in a study of blood T cell repertoires in COVID-19. Whole-study context: COVID-19 samples from acute and convalescent phases originated in the United States, Italy and Spain. The analysed material was cDNA or gDNA that came from T cells, B-cell-depleted T cells, or PBMCs.

Authors' analysis steps: Reference gene primers were amplified, and this amplification served to estimate nucleated cell counts. Measured with immunoSEQ multiplex PCR; TCRdb has only the in-frame clones, and not every one. The V and J calls and clone size are taken from that table; D and trimming were inferred from the DNA. This sample yields around 300,000 clones, of which about nine tenths are seen a single time; roughly 2.2% belongs to the top ten. Sequenced sample: peripheral blood. The clonotype originates from a man aged 45-65 years with acute or convalescent COVID-19.

CDR3 sequence reads: CSVEDPGTGELFF. CDR3 nucleotides: TGCAGCGTTGAAGATCCAGGGACCGGGGAGCTGTTTTTT. This chain connects TRBV29-1 to TRBJ2-2, with D perhaps matching TRBD1 (5 bases). Trimming stripped 0 bases from V and 5 bases from J, with 7 bases between. The CDR3 extends over 13 amino acids. Germline V gene data show CDR1 as SQVTM and CDR2 as ANQGSEA.